This is a list of T cell receptor beta chains from one sample in a study of cytomegalovirus exposure and HLA in healthy donors. Measured with immunoSEQ multiplex PCR; TCRdb has only the in-frame clones, and not every one. The table shows 150,000 to 200,000 clones, with roughly 74% occurring only once. Material: PBMCs. Source of these receptors: a man aged 18 to 30 in good health and CMV-seropositive. The CDR3 runs from the conserved cysteine through the conserved F or W.

V gene: TRBV6-6; J gene: TRBJ1-1; CDR3 length: 15; CDR3 protein: CASTTPERGNTEAFF
V gene: TRBV30; J gene: TRBJ2-7; CDR3 length: 11; CDR3 protein: CAWSVARGWYF
V gene: TRBV14; J gene: TRBJ2-7; CDR3 length: 11; CDR3 protein: CASSHGGEQYF
V gene: TRBV6-5; J gene: TRBJ1-2; CDR3 length: 13; CDR3 protein: CASSPQGAGGYTF
V gene: TRBV19; J gene: TRBJ2-7; CDR3 length: 14; CDR3 protein: CASMGQASSYEQYF
V gene: TRBV19; J gene: TRBJ1-1; CDR3 length: 14; CDR3 protein: CASSEQGSNTEAFF
V gene: TRBV14; J gene: TRBJ2-5; CDR3 length: 17; CDR3 protein: CASSQGVLGEYQETQYF
V gene: TRBV30; J gene: TRBJ1-1; CDR3 length: 14; CDR3 protein: CAWTLKSAIAEAFF
V gene: TRBV6-5; J gene: TRBJ2-1; CDR3 length: 15; CDR3 protein: CASSREGLASGEQFF
V gene: TRBV5-1; J gene: TRBJ1-1; CDR3 length: 17; CDR3 protein: CASSQSGQGAVATEAFF
V gene: TRBV2; J gene: TRBJ2-3; CDR3 length: 13; CDR3 protein: CASRTNPTDTQYF
V gene: TRBV9; J gene: TRBJ2-7; CDR3 length: 15; CDR3 protein: CASSVAPASEREQYF
V gene: TRBV28; J gene: TRBJ2-1; CDR3 length: 12; CDR3 protein: CASRSERDEQFF
V gene: TRBV27; J gene: TRBJ2-7; CDR3 length: 15; CDR3 protein: CASSLGRATSYEQYF
V gene: TRBV11-2; J gene: TRBJ2-7; CDR3 length: 16; CDR3 protein: CASSLDLAVRGGEQYF
V gene: TRBV29-1; J gene: TRBJ2-1; CDR3 length: 15; CDR3 protein: CSVGVMGSSYNEQFF
V gene: TRBV5-4; J gene: TRBJ2-4; CDR3 length: 13; CDR3 protein: CASSLRGPNIQYF
V gene: TRBV10-3; J gene: TRBJ2-1; CDR3 length: 16; CDR3 protein: CATQGTSGSSYNEQFF
V gene: TRBV18; J gene: TRBJ2-4; CDR3 length: 11; CDR3 protein: CASSPGNIQYF
V gene: TRBV28; J gene: TRBJ2-7; CDR3 length: 17; CDR3 protein: CASSLPRGQISFYEQYF
V gene: TRBV27; J gene: TRBJ2-3; CDR3 length: 15; CDR3 protein: CASSRTSGRADTQYF
V gene: TRBV21-1; J gene: TRBJ2-7; CDR3 length: 17; CDR3 protein: CASSLLSGTGAPGEQYF
V gene: TRBV30; J gene: TRBJ1-6; CDR3 length: 16; CDR3 protein: CAWKRTGGPYNSPLHF
V gene: TRBV7-2; J gene: TRBJ1-1; CDR3 length: 14; CDR3 protein: CASSYGPGNTEAFF
V gene: TRBV5-6; J gene: TRBJ2-3; CDR3 length: 15; CDR3 protein: CASSRAREFADTQYF
V gene: TRBV6-6; J gene: TRBJ2-1; CDR3 length: 16; CDR3 protein: CASSYQGQALANEQFF
V gene: TRBV4-1; J gene: TRBJ2-5; CDR3 length: 14; CDR3 protein: CASSQEGQGETQYF
V gene: TRBV9; J gene: TRBJ2-5; CDR3 length: 13; CDR3 protein: CASSVSPQETQYF
V gene: TRBV11-2; J gene: TRBJ2-1; CDR3 length: 13; CDR3 protein: CASSLDLVDEQFF
V gene: TRBV7-9; J gene: TRBJ2-2; CDR3 length: 16; CDR3 protein: CASSLSGPGNTGELFF
V gene: TRBV7-7; J gene: TRBJ2-3; CDR3 length: 14; CDR3 protein: CASSLAGLTDTQYF
V gene: TRBV10-3; J gene: TRBJ2-7; CDR3 length: 15; CDR3 protein: CAISEITAMRAEQYF
V gene: TRBV6-1; J gene: TRBJ1-1; CDR3 length: 13; CDR3 protein: CASSFMGPESTFF
V gene: TRBV10-1; J gene: TRBJ2-7; CDR3 length: 13; CDR3 protein: CASIGTSFLEQYF
V gene: TRBV9; J gene: TRBJ2-7; CDR3 length: 14; CDR3 protein: CASSVGDRTYEQYF
V gene: TRBV5-1; J gene: TRBJ1-4; CDR3 length: 16; CDR3 protein: CASSSGEAATNEKLFF
V gene: TRBV7-8; J gene: TRBJ2-3; CDR3 length: 11; CDR3 protein: CASSSGTGPHF
V gene: TRBV5-6; J gene: TRBJ2-3; CDR3 length: 15; CDR3 protein: CASSRIDRDTDTQYF
V gene: TRBV28; J gene: TRBJ2-7; CDR3 length: 14; CDR3 protein: CASSFSGSLYEQYF
V gene: TRBV6-6; J gene: TRBJ1-4; CDR3 length: 15; CDR3 protein: CASSPGDPKGGKLFF
V gene: TRBV7-9; J gene: TRBJ2-7; CDR3 length: 15; CDR3 protein: CASSFALASSYEQYF
V gene: TRBV29-1; J gene: TRBJ2-7; CDR3 length: 14; CDR3 protein: CSVKSGTADYEQYF
V gene: TRBV30; J gene: TRBJ1-1; CDR3 length: 13; CDR3 protein: CAWSVWDYCPTFF
V gene: TRBV10-3; J gene: TRBJ2-7; CDR3 length: 17; CDR3 protein: CAISDPRGSGITYEQYF
V gene: TRBV6-5; J gene: TRBJ2-7; CDR3 length: 14; CDR3 protein: CASSYGTGGSEQYF
V gene: TRBV4-1; J gene: TRBJ1-5; CDR3 length: 16; CDR3 protein: CASSQEGALVGQPQHF
V gene: TRBV30; J gene: TRBJ1-1; CDR3 length: 14; CDR3 protein: CAWSDQIMNTEAFF
V gene: TRBV27; J gene: TRBJ2-7; CDR3 length: 15; CDR3 protein: CASSPWRTRAYEQYF
V gene: TRBV28; J gene: TRBJ1-2; CDR3 length: 17; CDR3 protein: CASSSADRVGARYGYTF
V gene: TRBV4-2; J gene: TRBJ2-7; CDR3 length: 12; CDR3 protein: CASSQDLYEQYF
V gene: TRBV6-6; J gene: TRBJ1-2; CDR3 length: 13; CDR3 protein: CASSSTEDYGYTF
V gene: TRBV30; J gene: TRBJ2-7; CDR3 length: 13; CDR3 protein: CAWGTGQGREQYF
V gene: TRBV6-4; J gene: TRBJ1-5; CDR3 length: 9; CDR3 protein: CARRQPQHF
V gene: TRBV9; J gene: TRBJ1-2; CDR3 length: 14; CDR3 protein: CASSQDGQGYGYTF